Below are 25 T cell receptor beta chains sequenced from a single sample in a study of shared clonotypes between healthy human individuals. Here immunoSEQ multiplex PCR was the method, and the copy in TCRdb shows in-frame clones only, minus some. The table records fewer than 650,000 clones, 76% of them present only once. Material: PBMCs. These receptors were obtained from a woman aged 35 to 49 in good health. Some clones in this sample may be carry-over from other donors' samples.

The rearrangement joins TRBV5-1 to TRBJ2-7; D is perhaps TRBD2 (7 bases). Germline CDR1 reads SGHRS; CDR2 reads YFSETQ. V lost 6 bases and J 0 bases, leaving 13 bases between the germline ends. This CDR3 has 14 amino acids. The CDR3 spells CASNRGDISYEQYF. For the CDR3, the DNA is TGCGCCAGCAATCGGGGGGACATCTCCTACGAGCAGTACTTC.

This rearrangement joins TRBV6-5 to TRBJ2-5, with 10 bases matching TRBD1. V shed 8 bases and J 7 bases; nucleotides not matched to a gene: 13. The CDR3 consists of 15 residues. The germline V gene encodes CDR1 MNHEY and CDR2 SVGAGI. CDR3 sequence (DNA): TGTGCCAGCCTAGACTGGGGGACAGGGGCCGTGACCCAGTACTTC. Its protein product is CASLDWGTGAVTQYF.

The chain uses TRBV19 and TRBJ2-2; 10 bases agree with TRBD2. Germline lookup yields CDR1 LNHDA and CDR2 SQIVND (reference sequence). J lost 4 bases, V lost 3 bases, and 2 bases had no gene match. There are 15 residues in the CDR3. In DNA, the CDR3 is TGTGCCAGTAGTATTATAGCGGGAGGCACCGGGGAGCTGTTTTTT. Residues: CASSIIAGGTGELFF. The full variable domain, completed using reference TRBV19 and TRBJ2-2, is DGGITQSPKYLFRKEGQNVTLSCEQNLNHDAMYWYRQDPGQGLRLIYYSQIVNDFQKGDIAEGYSVSREKKESFPLTVTSAQKNPTAFYLCASSIIAGGTGELFFGEGSRLTVL.

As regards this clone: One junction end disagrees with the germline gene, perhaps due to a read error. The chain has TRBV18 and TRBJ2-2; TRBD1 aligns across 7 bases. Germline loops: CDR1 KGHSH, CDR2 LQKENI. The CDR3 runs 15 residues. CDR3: CASSPQGKSTGELFF. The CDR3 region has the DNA TGTGCCAGCTCTCCACAGGGGAAGAGCACCGGGGAGCTGTTTTTT.

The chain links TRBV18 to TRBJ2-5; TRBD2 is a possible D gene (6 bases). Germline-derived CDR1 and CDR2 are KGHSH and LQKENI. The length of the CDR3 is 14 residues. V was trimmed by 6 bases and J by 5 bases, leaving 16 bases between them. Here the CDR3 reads CASSPDQAGETQYF. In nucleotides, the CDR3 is TGTGCCAGCTCCCCGGACCAGGCGGGGGAGACCCAGTACTTC.

The CDR3 bases are TGTGCCAGCAGCTTAGTCGCTAGCGGGACCTACGAGCAGTACTTC. Its translation: CASSLVASGTYEQYF. This chain joins TRBV7-3 and TRBJ2-7; 9 positions match TRBD2. The CDR3 consists of 15 residues. Looked up from germline, CDR1 is SGHTA and CDR2 is FQGTGA. The V gene end was trimmed by 2 bases and the J gene end by 2 bases; junction bases not matched to a gene: 4. The full variable domain, in which reference TRBV7-3 and TRBJ2-7 provide the parts outside the CDR3, is GAGVSQTPSNKVTEKGKYVELRCDPISGHTALYWYRQSLGQGPEFLIYFQGTGAADDSGLPNDRFFAVRPEGSVSTLKIQRTERGDSAVYLCASSLVASGTYEQYFGPGTRLTVT.

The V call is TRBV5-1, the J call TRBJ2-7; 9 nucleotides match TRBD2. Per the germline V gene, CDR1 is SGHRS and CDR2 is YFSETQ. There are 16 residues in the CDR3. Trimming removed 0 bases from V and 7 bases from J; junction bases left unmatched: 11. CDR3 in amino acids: CASSLGPLAGLGEQYF. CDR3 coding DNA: TGCGCCAGCAGCTTGGGACCGCTAGCGGGATTGGGAGAGCAGTACTTC.

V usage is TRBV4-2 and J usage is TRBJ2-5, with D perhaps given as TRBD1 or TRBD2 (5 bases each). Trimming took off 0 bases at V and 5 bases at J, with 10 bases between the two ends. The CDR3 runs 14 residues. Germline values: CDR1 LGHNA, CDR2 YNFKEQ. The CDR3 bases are TGTGCCAGCAGCCAAGATGGGGGATCCGAGACCCAGTACTTC. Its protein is CASSQDGGSETQYF.

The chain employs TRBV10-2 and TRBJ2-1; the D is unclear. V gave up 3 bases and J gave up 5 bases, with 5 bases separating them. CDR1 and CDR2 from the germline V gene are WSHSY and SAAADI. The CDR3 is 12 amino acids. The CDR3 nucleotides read TGCGCCAGCAGTGACCCAAACAATGAGCAGTTCTTC. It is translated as CASSDPNNEQFF.

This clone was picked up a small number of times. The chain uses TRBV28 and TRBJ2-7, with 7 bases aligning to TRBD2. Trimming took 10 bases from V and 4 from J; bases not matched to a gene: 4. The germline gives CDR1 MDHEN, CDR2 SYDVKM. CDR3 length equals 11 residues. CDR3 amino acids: CATARGYEQYF. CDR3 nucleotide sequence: TGTGCCACGGCGCGGGGGTACGAGCAGTACTTC.

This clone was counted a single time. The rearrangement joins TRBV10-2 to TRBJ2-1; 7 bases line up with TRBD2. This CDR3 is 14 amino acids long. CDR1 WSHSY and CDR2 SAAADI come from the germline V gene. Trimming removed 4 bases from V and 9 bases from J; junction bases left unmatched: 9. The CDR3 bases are TGCGCCAGCAGTGTTGCGGGAGAGAGGGGTGAGCAGTTCTTC. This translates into CASSVAGERGEQFF.

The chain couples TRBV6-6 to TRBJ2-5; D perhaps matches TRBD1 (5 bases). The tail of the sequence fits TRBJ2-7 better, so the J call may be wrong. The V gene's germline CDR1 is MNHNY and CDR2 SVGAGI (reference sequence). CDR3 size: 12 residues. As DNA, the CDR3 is TGTGCCAGCAGCCAGGGCCGCTACGAGCAGTACTTC. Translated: CASSQGRYEQYF.

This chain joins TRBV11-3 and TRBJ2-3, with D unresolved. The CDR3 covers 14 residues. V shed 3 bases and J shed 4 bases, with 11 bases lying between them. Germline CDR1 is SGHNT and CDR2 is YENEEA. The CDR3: CASSLNWAADTQYF. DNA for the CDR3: TGTGCCAGCAGCTTGAATTGGGCGGCAGATACGCAGTATTTT. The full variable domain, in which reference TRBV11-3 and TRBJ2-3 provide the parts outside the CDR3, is EAGVVQSPRYKIIEKKQPVAFWCNPISGHNTLYWYLQNLGQGPELLIRYENEEAVDDSQLPKDRFSAERLKGVDSTLKIQPAELGDSAVYLCASSLNWAADTQYFGPGTRLTVL.

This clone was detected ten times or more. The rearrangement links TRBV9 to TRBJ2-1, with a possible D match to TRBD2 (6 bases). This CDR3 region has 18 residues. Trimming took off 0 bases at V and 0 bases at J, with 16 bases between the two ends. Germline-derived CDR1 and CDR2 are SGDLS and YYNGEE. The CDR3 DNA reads TGTGCCAGCAGCGTAGCCTATAGTGGCGGGGTCTCCTACAATGAGCAGTTCTTC. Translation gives CASSVAYSGGVSYNEQFF.

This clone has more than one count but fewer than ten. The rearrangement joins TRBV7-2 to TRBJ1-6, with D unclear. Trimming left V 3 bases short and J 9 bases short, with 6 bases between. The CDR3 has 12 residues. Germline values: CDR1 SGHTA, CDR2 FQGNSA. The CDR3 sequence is CASSFVGSPLHF. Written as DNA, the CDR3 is TGTGCCAGCAGCTTTGTAGGTTCACCCCTCCACTTT.

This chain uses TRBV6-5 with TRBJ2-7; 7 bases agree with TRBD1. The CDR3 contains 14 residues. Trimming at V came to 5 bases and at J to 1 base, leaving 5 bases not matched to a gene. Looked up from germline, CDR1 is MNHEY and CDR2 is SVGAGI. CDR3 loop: CASSARQGSYEQYF. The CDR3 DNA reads TGTGCCAGCAGTGCGCGACAGGGTTCCTACGAGCAGTACTTC.

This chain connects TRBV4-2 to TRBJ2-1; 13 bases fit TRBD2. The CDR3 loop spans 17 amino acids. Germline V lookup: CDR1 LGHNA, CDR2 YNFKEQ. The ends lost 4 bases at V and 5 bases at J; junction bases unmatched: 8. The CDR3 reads CASSLNPGLAGHNEQFF. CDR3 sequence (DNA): TGTGCCAGCAGCCTTAATCCGGGACTAGCGGGACACAATGAGCAGTTCTTC.

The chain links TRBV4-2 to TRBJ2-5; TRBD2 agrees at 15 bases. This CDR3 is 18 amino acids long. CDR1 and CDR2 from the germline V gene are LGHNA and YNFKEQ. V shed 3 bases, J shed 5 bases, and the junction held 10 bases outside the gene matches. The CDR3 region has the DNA TGTGCCAGCAGCCATGAGGGACTAGCGGGAGGTGGCGGTGAGACCCAGTACTTC. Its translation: CASSHEGLAGGGGETQYF.

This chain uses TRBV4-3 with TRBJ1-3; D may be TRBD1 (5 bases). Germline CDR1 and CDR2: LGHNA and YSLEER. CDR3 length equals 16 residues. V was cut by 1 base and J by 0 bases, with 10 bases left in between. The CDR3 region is CASSQVVRDSGNTIYF. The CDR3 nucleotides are TGCGCCAGCAGCCAAGTTGTCAGGGACTCTGGAAACACCATATATTTT.

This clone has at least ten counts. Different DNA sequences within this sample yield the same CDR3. The CDR3 loop reads CASSIGQPGTEAFF. The CDR3 DNA is TGTGCCAGTAGTATCGGACAGCCCGGCACTGAAGCTTTCTTT. The rearrangement uses TRBV19 and TRBJ1-1; D may be TRBD1 (6 bases). The CDR3 extends over 14 amino acids. Trimming left V 3 bases short and J 4 bases short, with 12 bases between. The germline CDR1 and CDR2 sequences are LNHDA and SQIVND (reference sequence). Combining the CDR3 with reference TRBV19 and TRBJ1-1 gives the whole variable domain DGGITQSPKYLFRKEGQNVTLSCEQNLNHDAMYWYRQDPGQGLRLIYYSQIVNDFQKGDIAEGYSVSREKKESFPLTVTSAQKNPTAFYLCASSIGQPGTEAFFGQGTRLTVV.

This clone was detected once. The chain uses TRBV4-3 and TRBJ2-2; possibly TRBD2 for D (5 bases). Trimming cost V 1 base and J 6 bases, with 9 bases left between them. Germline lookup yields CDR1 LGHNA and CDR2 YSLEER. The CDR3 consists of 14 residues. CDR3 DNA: TGCGCCAGCAGCCAAGTCGGGGTGGCCGGGGAGCTGTTTTTT. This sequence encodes CASSQVGVAGELFF.

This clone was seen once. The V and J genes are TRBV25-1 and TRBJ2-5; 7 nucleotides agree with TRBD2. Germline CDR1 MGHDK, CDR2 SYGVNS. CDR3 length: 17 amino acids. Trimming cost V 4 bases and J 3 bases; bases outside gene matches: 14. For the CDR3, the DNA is TGTGCCAGCAGTGGTTTTCTAGGAGGGAGCGGGAAAGAGACCCAGTACTTC. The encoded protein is CASSGFLGGSGKETQYF.

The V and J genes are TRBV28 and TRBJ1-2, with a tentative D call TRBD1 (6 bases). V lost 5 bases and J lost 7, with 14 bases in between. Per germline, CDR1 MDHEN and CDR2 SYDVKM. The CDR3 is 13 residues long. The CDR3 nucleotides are TGTGCCAGCAGTCCACAGGGAGGAGGTGGCTACACCTTC. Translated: CASSPQGGGGYTF.

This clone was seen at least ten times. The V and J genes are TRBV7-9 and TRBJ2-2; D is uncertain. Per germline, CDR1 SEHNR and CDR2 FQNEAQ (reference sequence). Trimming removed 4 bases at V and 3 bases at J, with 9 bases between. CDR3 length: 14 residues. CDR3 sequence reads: CASSSDWDTGELFF. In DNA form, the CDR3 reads TGTGCCAGCAGCTCTGACTGGGACACCGGGGAGCTGTTTTTT.

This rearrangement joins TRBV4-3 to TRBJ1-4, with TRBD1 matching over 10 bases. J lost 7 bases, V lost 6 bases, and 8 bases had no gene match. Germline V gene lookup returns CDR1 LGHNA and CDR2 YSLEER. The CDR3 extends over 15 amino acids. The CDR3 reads CASSPQTGGFEKLFF. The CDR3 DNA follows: TGCGCCAGCAGTCCTCAGACAGGGGGCTTTGAAAAACTGTTTTTT.